The 8 T cell receptor beta chains below all came from one sample that was sequenced in a study (dated by TCRdb to 2013 to 2016). Library generation was performed with 5' RACE. The sample was run on an Illumina MiSeq. TCRdb trimmed the raw reads at Q25, called clones with MiXCR and kept productive beta chains. Records with the same CDR3 protein are collapsed into one entry carrying the most frequent genes and DNA. This sample gives some 62,000 distinct CDR3 sequences in total; roughly 30% of them show up just once. Over 2% of the sample lies in the top ten. The material sequenced was tumor-infiltrating naive CD4+ T cells sorted from the breast tumor. Taken with the paper, the label for cell subset or site translates to: naive CD4+ T cells, CD4+CD45RA+CD25-. The origin of the receptors is a female donor with breast cancer.

For the CDR3, the DNA is TGTGCCAGCAACAACCGGGAAAGAACCCTCAATGAGCAGTTCTTC. The encoded protein is CASNNRERTLNEQFF. The chain recombines TRBV12-3 or TRBV12-4 with TRBJ2-1, with a weak D call TRBD2 (5 bases). CDR3 size: 15 residues. The V gene lost 7 bases and the J gene lost 6 bases, with 19 bases spanning the gap.

V gene TRBV25-1 combines with J gene TRBJ2-5; tentative D call: TRBD1 (5 bases). The CDR3 runs 15 residues. Trimming removed 2 bases at V and 4 bases at J, with 14 bases between. Looked up from germline, CDR1 is MGHDK and CDR2 is SYGVNS. CDR3 nucleotides: TGTGCCAGCAGTGAAATGCAGGGTAATGCAGAGACCCAGTACTTC. The encoded protein is CASSEMQGNAETQYF.

For this clonotype: A read error may be the cause here, since a much bigger clone is one base away. This chain joins TRBV6-5 and TRBJ1-2; the match to TRBD1 covers 8 bases. The CDR3 covers 14 residues. CDR1 MNHEY and CDR2 SVGAGI come from the germline V gene. CDR3 nucleotide sequence: TGTGTCAGCAGCCGATCGGGACAGGCCCATGGCTACACCTTC. This encodes CVSSRSGQAHGYTF.

In its sample, this clonotype was seen a few times. The chain recombines TRBV5-1 with TRBJ2-3; the match to TRBD1 covers 8 bases. This CDR3 region has 15 residues. The V gene's germline CDR1 is SGHRS and CDR2 YFSETQ. The V and J ends lost 6 bases and 1 base, in that order; junction bases with no gene match: 7. CDR3 sequence: CASTPRDRRTDTQYF. The DNA of the CDR3 is TGCGCCAGCACCCCCCGGGACAGGCGCACAGATACGCAGTATTTT.

The chain uses TRBV7-3 and TRBJ2-1; 12 nucleotides line up with TRBD2. With V trimmed by 2 bases and J by 4 bases, 3 bases remained unmatched. The CDR3 is 16 residues long. CDR1 is SGHTA and CDR2 is FQGTGA in the germline V gene. CDR3 residues: CASSLSGTSGYNEQFF. The CDR3 DNA reads as TGTGCCAGCAGCTTATCCGGGACTAGCGGGTACAATGAGCAGTTCTTC.

The rearrangement joins TRBV5-1 to TRBJ2-7; D possibly corresponds to TRBD2 (6 bases). The CDR3 runs 14 residues. Germline CDR1 reads SGHRS; CDR2 reads YFSETQ. The ends were cut back, 4 bases at V and 5 bases at J, with 16 bases in the middle. The CDR3 region has the DNA TGCGCCAGCAGCGAGGGCCTCAAGCGGGACGAGCAGTACTTC. Its protein product is CASSEGLKRDEQYF.

This chain uses TRBV6-2 or TRBV6-3 with TRBJ2-7; tentative D call: TRBD2 (5 bases). The V end was cut by 4 bases, the J end by 0 bases, with 19 bases between. The CDR3 length is 17 residues. Germline assignment: CDR1 MNHEY and CDR2 SVGEGT. DNA of the CDR3: TGTGCCAGCAGTTTCTACCCCGGGATCAACCCCTCCTACGAGCAGTACTTC. It specifies CASSFYPGINPSYEQYF.

The V call is TRBV12-3 or TRBV12-4, the J call TRBJ2-2; 7 bases fit TRBD1. This CDR3 is built from 15 residues. V shed 8 bases, J shed 6 bases, and the junction held 12 bases outside the gene matches. Here the CDR3 reads CASVKGTASAGELFF. The CDR3 DNA reads TGTGCCAGCGTGAAAGGGACAGCGAGTGCCGGGGAGCTGTTTTTT.